This T cell receptor beta chain was profiled in a study of beta chain features in type 1 diabetes. This CDR3 is built from 14 residues. Germline V gives CDR1 GTSNPN, CDR2 SVGIG (reference sequence). V dropped 0 bases and J dropped 7; count of bases not matched to a gene: 5. Reverse transcribing all isolated RNA meant expressed TCRB transcripts were sequenced. TCRdb keeps only in-frame clones here, not all; method: immunoSEQ multiplex PCR. The table records around 150,000 clones, about 7.3% of them present only once. The rearrangement uses TRBV30 and TRBJ2-4; the match to TRBD2 covers 8 bases. This clonotype was sampled from a man aged 18 to 35 in good health. The sequenced material came from central memory CD4+ T cells from blood. The CDR3 nucleotides read TGTGCCTGGAGTGTACTCGGGGGGGGGAACATTCAGTACTTC. Residues: CAWSVLGGGNIQYF.